The clone carrying this T cell receptor beta chain has more than one count but fewer than ten. The antigen remains unidentified. Germline trimming cut 0 bases from V and 4 bases from J; bases unmatched to any gene: 6. Germline V gene sequence: CDR1 SGHRS, CDR2 YFSETQ. CDR3 size: 15 residues. The primer mix had 60 Vbeta and 13 Jbeta primers. Some clones are missing from TCRdb's copy, which holds only in-frame ones; the method was immunoSEQ multiplex PCR. The table lists under 200,000 clones, more than 65% of them singletons. Donors were ostensibly healthy at sampling, although undocumented immune exposures were probable. This sample is part of a study of cytomegalovirus exposure and HLA in healthy donors. Study-wide findings and caveats: In an earlier analysis, about 87% or about 30%: the productive usage of most TCR beta V segments.

This TCR derives from a man aged 50 to 59 in good health and CMV-seronegative. The chain couples TRBV5-1 to TRBJ2-5, with 7 bases aligning to TRBD1. The sample comprised PBMCs. The CDR3 DNA reads as TGCGCCAGCAGCTTGGAGGGGGCTAAGATAGAGACCCAGTACTTC. As protein: CASSLEGAKIETQYF. The full variable domain, completed using reference TRBV5-1 and TRBJ2-5, is KAGVTQTPRYLIKTRGQQVTLSCSPISGHRSVSWYQQTPGQGLQFLFEYFSETQRNKGNFPGRFSGRQFSNSRSEMNVSTLELGDSALYLCASSLEGAKIETQYFGPGTRLLVL.